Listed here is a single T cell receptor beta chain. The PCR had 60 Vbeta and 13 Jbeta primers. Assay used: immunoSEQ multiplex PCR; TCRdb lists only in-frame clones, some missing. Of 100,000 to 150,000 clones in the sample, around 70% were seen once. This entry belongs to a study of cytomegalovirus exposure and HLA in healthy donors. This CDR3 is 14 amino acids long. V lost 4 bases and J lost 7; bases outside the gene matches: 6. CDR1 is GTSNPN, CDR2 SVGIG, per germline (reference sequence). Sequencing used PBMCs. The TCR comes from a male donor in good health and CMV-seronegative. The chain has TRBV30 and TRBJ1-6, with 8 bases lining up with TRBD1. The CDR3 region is CAWTIGQGNSPLHF. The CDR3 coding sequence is TGTGCCTGGACCATTGGACAGGGAAATTCACCCCTCCACTTT. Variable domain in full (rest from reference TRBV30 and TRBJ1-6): SQTIHQWPATLVQPVGSPLSLECTVEGTSNPNLYWYRQAAGRGLQLLFYSVGIGQISSEVPQNLSASRPQDRQFILSSKKLLLSDSGFYLCAWTIGQGNSPLHFGNGTRLTVT.